This T cell receptor (beta chain) was recovered during a study of siplizumab effects on memory and regulatory T cells. Findings of the study overall: For siplizumab cultures, the suppressive function of their proliferating Tregs was not confirmed. Sequences that were alloreactive and traceable to unstimulated CD4+ memory cells were significantly reduced by siplizumab.

As regards this clone: The antigen remains unidentified.

The protocol was immunoSEQ multiplex PCR, while the TCRdb copy is restricted to in-frame clones and leaves out a portion. This table holds about 75,000 clones, about 92% found once. Germline assignment: CDR1 MNHEY and CDR2 SMNVEV (reference sequence). CDR3 size: 15 residues. V gave up 3 bases and J gave up 2 bases; unmatched junction bases: 3. Sequencing used CD8+ T cells sorted from blood. V is TRBV27 and J is TRBJ2-3, with 9 positions matching TRBD2. The TCR originated in a human donor in good health. In DNA, the CDR3 is TGTGCCAGCAGTTTTAGCGGGGGTTCCACAGATACGCAGTATTTT. Its protein product is CASSFSGGSTDTQYF.